Presented here are 27 T cell receptor beta chains from one specimen sequenced in a study of blood T cell repertoires in COVID-19. Some clones are missing from TCRdb's copy, which holds only in-frame ones; the method was immunoSEQ multiplex PCR. Of approximately 310,000 clones in the sample, roughly 88% are singletons; the top ten hold 2.2%. Input material: PBMCs or T cells enriched from blood (not recorded which). These receptors originate from a man in his thirties or forties who had recovered from COVID-19.

V gene TRBV3-1 (or the pseudogene TRBV3-2) combines with J gene TRBJ2-2; a possible D gene is TRBD1 (6 bases). CDR1 is LGHDT, CDR2 YNNKEL, per germline (reference sequence). The length of the CDR3 is 13 residues. V lost 2 bases and J lost 6, with 7 bases in between. The CDR3 here is CASSQRGSGELFF. CDR3 nucleotides: TGTGCCAGCAGCCAAAGGGGGTCCGGGGAGCTGTTTTTT.

Turning to this clone: Other DNA sequences within the sample encode an identical CDR3. The chain has TRBV11-2 and TRBJ1-1, with D unresolved. CDR3 length equals 14 residues. CDR1 is SGHAT, CDR2 FQNNGV, per germline. Trimming cost V 3 bases and J 0 bases, with 8 bases left between them. The CDR3 here is CASSLASMNTEAFF. CDR3 nucleotide sequence: TGTGCCAGCAGCTTGGCATCCATGAACACTGAAGCTTTCTTT.

This clone turned up a few times. The chain combines TRBV15 with TRBJ2-3; 10 bases are a match to TRBD1. From germline, CDR1 is LNHNV and CDR2 YYDKDF (reference sequence). The CDR3 loop spans 14 amino acids. J was trimmed by 2 bases and V by 7 bases; bases with no gene match: 3. CDR3: CATKGTGDTDTQYF. The CDR3 DNA reads TGTGCCACCAAAGGGACAGGGGACACAGATACGCAGTATTTT.

This clone was recorded once. The chain uses TRBV6-1 and TRBJ2-2; D gene ambiguous. The germline CDR1 and CDR2 sequences are MNHNS and SASEGT. This CDR3 comprises 15 residues. Trimming cost V 1 base and J 6 bases, with 12 bases left between them. The CDR3 is CASSEEVGVAGELFF. In DNA form, the CDR3 reads TGTGCCAGCAGTGAAGAGGTAGGAGTGGCCGGGGAGCTGTTTTTT.

The CDR3 sequence: CAISAGGVETQYF. The CDR3 DNA is TGTGCCATCAGTGCGGGGGGCGTTGAGACCCAGTACTTC. The chain joins TRBV10-3 to TRBJ2-5; D possibly corresponds to TRBD2 (7 bases). CDR3 length: 13 amino acids. With 4 bases removed from V and 5 bases from J, the gap between germline ends came to 11 bases. Germline loops: CDR1 ENHRY, CDR2 SYGVKD.

The chain carries TRBV10-3 and TRBJ1-5; D is unclear. Germline V gives CDR1 ENHRY, CDR2 SYGVKD. The length of the CDR3 is 14 residues. V lost 6 bases and J 5 bases, leaving 14 bases between the germline ends. The CDR3 DNA reads TGTGCCATCAGCCGGGGAGGGCGGGATCAGCCCCAGCATTTT. Its translation: CAISRGGRDQPQHF.

The chain couples TRBV27 to TRBJ2-1, with a weak D call TRBD2 (6 bases). This CDR3 has 13 amino acids. From germline, CDR1 is MNHEY and CDR2 SMNVEV (reference sequence). Trimming left V 6 bases short and J 12 bases short, with 18 bases between. The CDR3 nucleotides read TGTGCCAGCAGCCGCTCCCCGGGGGAGTTGCAGTTCTTC. Its protein product is CASSRSPGELQFF.

The V gene is TRBV7-8, the J gene TRBJ1-1; 8 nucleotides match TRBD1. The CDR3 has 12 residues. Germline V gene lookup returns CDR1 SGHVS and CDR2 FQNEAQ. V dropped 5 bases and J dropped 6; count of bases not matched to a gene: 2. CDR3 DNA sequence: TGTGCCAGCAGCACGGACAGGGCTGAAGCTTTCTTT. Translating gives CASSTDRAEAFF.

V usage is TRBV4-2 and J usage is TRBJ2-6; D is unclear. The ends were cut back, 0 bases at V and 4 bases at J, with 4 bases in the middle. The CDR3 is 14 residues long. Germline V lookup: CDR1 LGHNA, CDR2 YNFKEQ. The CDR3 DNA reads TGTGCCAGCAGCCAAGACGGGGGGGCCAACGTCCTGACTTTC. Translation: CASSQDGGANVLTF.

The chain links TRBV4-2 to TRBJ1-2, with 12 bases aligning to TRBD1. CDR3 length equals 16 residues. V dropped 1 base and J dropped 8; count of bases not matched to a gene: 8. Per germline, CDR1 LGHNA and CDR2 YNFKEQ. The DNA of the CDR3 is TGTGCCAGCAGCCAAGCCCCGGGACAGGGGGCGCGGGGCTACACCTTC. Translating it yields CASSQAPGQGARGYTF.

On this clone itself: Other nucleotide sequences from this sample produce the same CDR3. The V gene is TRBV5-4, the J gene TRBJ1-2; D remains ambiguous. CDR3 length: 12 residues. V gave up 0 bases and J gave up 6 bases, with 6 bases separating them. In germline, CDR1 is SGHNT, CDR2 YYREEE (reference sequence). CDR3: CASSLGQNGYTF. The CDR3 bases are TGTGCCAGCAGCTTGGGTCAGAATGGCTACACCTTC. The full variable domain, in which reference TRBV5-4 and TRBJ1-2 provide the parts outside the CDR3, is ETGVTQSPTHLIKTRGQQVTLRCSSQSGHNTVSWYQQALGQGPQFIFQYYREEENGRGNFPPRFSGLQFPNYSSELNVNALELDDSALYLCASSLGQNGYTFGSGTRLTVV.

The chain employs TRBV7-3 and TRBJ2-5, with 12 bases fitting TRBD1. Germline trimming cut 6 bases from V and 4 bases from J; bases unmatched to any gene: 6. The CDR3 runs to 15 residues. CDR1 and CDR2 (germline): SGHTA, FQGTGA. The CDR3 nucleotides are TGTGCCAGCAGTACCGGGACAGGGGGCGGAGAGACCCAGTACTTC. This sequence encodes CASSTGTGGGETQYF.

The chain is built from TRBV9 and TRBJ2-7; D gene ambiguous. V lost 3 bases and J lost 1, with 14 bases in between. In germline, CDR1 is SGDLS, CDR2 YYNGEE. CDR3 size: 15 residues. CDR3 sequence (DNA): TGTGCCAGCAGCGCGGCCTCGACAACTTCCTACGAGCAGTACTTC. It translates to CASSAASTTSYEQYF.

In its sample, this clone was seen a few times. J is TRBJ2-2 and V is TRBV30, with D perhaps TRBD2 (6 bases). CDR1 is GTSNPN and CDR2 is SVGIG in the germline V gene (reference sequence). CDR3 length: 15 residues. V was trimmed by 3 bases and J by 0 bases, leaving 11 bases between them. CDR3 amino acids: CAWSRGTANTGELFF. DNA for the CDR3: TGTGCCTGGAGCCGGGGGACGGCGAACACCGGGGAGCTGTTTTTT.

This rearrangement joins TRBV18 to TRBJ1-2; maybe TRBD1 (5 bases). Germline V gives CDR1 KGHSH, CDR2 LQKENI. This CDR3 has 15 amino acids. The V gene lost 3 bases and the J gene lost 4 bases, with 15 bases spanning the gap. CDR3 in DNA: TGTGCCAGCTCACCCTCGCAGGACATACCCTATGGCTACACCTTC. Its protein product is CASSPSQDIPYGYTF. Full variable domain (missing parts from reference TRBV18 and TRBJ1-2): NAGVMQNPRHLVRRRGQEARLRCSPMKGHSHVYWYRQLPEEGLKFMVYLQKENIIDESGMPKERFSAEFPKEGPSILRIQQVVRGDSAAYFCASSPSQDIPYGYTFGSGTRLTVV.

The J gene is TRBJ1-2, the V gene TRBV14; TRBD1 aligns across 9 bases. V lost 6 bases, J lost 3 bases, and 5 bases stayed unmatched. Germline CDR1 and CDR2: SGHDN and FVKESK. The length of the CDR3 is 14 residues. CDR3 sequence: CASSPGTGYYGYTF. CDR3 nucleotides: TGTGCCAGCAGTCCCGGGACAGGGTACTATGGCTACACCTTC.

The table lists this clone with a count of one. The J gene is TRBJ1-2, the V gene TRBV3-1 (or the pseudogene TRBV3-2), with a tentative D call TRBD1 (6 bases). The CDR3 loop spans 15 amino acids. CDR1 and CDR2 from the germline V gene are LGHDT and YNNKEL (reference sequence). Trimming cost V 3 bases and J 4 bases, with 15 bases left between them. The CDR3 spells CASSQGAGGGYGYTF. The DNA of the CDR3 is TGTGCCAGCAGCCAGGGGGCGGGTGGCGGCTATGGCTACACCTTC.

This chain joins TRBV5-4 and TRBJ2-6; D remains unclear. Trimming took off 0 bases at V and 3 bases at J, with 4 bases between the two ends. This CDR3 comprises 14 residues. CDR1 is SGHNT, CDR2 YYREEE, per germline (reference sequence). CDR3 DNA: TGTGCCAGCAGCTTGGCCGTTGGGGCCAACGTCCTGACTTTC. Protein product: CASSLAVGANVLTF. Full variable domain (outside the CDR3, taken from reference TRBV5-4 and TRBJ2-6): ETGVTQSPTHLIKTRGQQVTLRCSSQSGHNTVSWYQQALGQGPQFIFQYYREEENGRGNFPPRFSGLQFPNYSSELNVNALELDDSALYLCASSLAVGANVLTFGAGSRLTVL.

The chain recombines TRBV7-6 with TRBJ2-7; D ambiguous. V lost 1 base, J lost 3 bases, and 16 bases lay in between. Per germline, CDR1 SGHVS and CDR2 FNYEAQ. This CDR3 has 16 amino acids. The CDR3 nucleotides read TGTGCCAGCAGCTTAGTATCTGCGGCAGATAACTACGAGCAGTACTTC. Translated: CASSLVSAADNYEQYF.

The rearrangement joins TRBV27 to TRBJ1-2; possible D gene TRBD1, 6 bases. Germline CDR1 reads MNHEY; CDR2 reads SMNVEV (reference sequence). CDR3 length: 14 residues. Trimming removed 6 bases from V and 1 base from J, with 12 bases in between. This chain's CDR3 is CASSPTGFNYGYTF. CDR3 coding DNA: TGTGCCAGCAGCCCAACAGGGTTTAACTATGGCTACACCTTC.

The chain employs TRBV19 and TRBJ1-2; D is perhaps TRBD1 (5 bases). Trimming removed 4 bases from V and 5 bases from J, with 11 bases in between. This CDR3 has 13 residues. Germline lookup yields CDR1 LNHDA and CDR2 SQIVND (reference sequence). This CDR3 is CASSTRQLYGYTF. The CDR3 DNA sequence: TGTGCCAGTAGTACCAGACAGCTTTATGGCTACACCTTC.

The rearrangement joins TRBV2 to TRBJ1-1; tentatively, D is TRBD1 (5 bases). This CDR3 is 15 amino acids long. V was trimmed by 1 base and J by 1 base, leaving 10 bases between them. Germline V gene sequence: CDR1 SNHLY, CDR2 FYNNEI. For the CDR3, the DNA is TGTGCCAGCAGTGAAGTGCAGACAGCGAACACTGAAGCTTTCTTT. Translation: CASSEVQTANTEAFF. The full variable domain, its missing parts supplied by reference TRBV2 and TRBJ1-1, is EPEVTQTPSHQVTQMGQEVILRCVPISNHLYFYWYRQILGQKVEFLVSFYNNEISEKSEIFDDQFSVERPDGSNFTLKIRSTKLEDSAMYFCASSEVQTANTEAFFGQGTRLTVV.

The chain links TRBV27 to TRBJ1-5; D call uncertain. The CDR3 has 13 amino acids. The ends were cut back, 6 bases at V and 7 bases at J, with 13 bases in the middle. CDR1 and CDR2 (germline): MNHEY, SMNVEV (reference sequence). CDR3 protein: CASRRVAGQPQHF. CDR3 coding DNA: TGTGCCAGCAGACGGGTGGCGGGCCAGCCCCAGCATTTT.

The V and J genes are TRBV18 and TRBJ2-1; maybe TRBD2 (5 bases). Trimming removed 0 bases from V and 0 bases from J, with 12 bases in between. The CDR3 spans 17 residues. The germline CDR1 and CDR2 sequences are KGHSH and LQKENI. CDR3 loop: CASSPPRDYSSYNEQFF. The DNA for the CDR3 is TGTGCCAGCTCACCACCAAGAGACTACAGCTCCTACAATGAGCAGTTCTTC. Filled out from reference TRBV18 and TRBJ2-1, the complete variable domain reads NAGVMQNPRHLVRRRGQEARLRCSPMKGHSHVYWYRQLPEEGLKFMVYLQKENIIDESGMPKERFSAEFPKEGPSILRIQQVVRGDSAAYFCASSPPRDYSSYNEQFFGPGTRLTVL.

The rearrangement links TRBV7-3 to TRBJ1-1; D is perhaps TRBD1 (6 bases). CDR3 length equals 16 residues. Germline values: CDR1 SGHTA, CDR2 FQGTGA. Trimming stripped 0 bases from V and 4 bases from J, with 15 bases between. CDR3 sequence: CASSLTSPGHFTEAFF. In nucleotides, the CDR3 is TGTGCCAGCAGCTTAACGTCCCCGGGACACTTCACTGAAGCTTTCTTT. Full variable domain (outside the CDR3, taken from reference TRBV7-3 and TRBJ1-1): GAGVSQTPSNKVTEKGKYVELRCDPISGHTALYWYRQSLGQGPEFLIYFQGTGAADDSGLPNDRFFAVRPEGSVSTLKIQRTERGDSAVYLCASSLTSPGHFTEAFFGQGTRLTVV.

The CDR3 bases are TGTGCCAGCAAATGGGGACTAGCGGGTGGCACCGGGGAGCTGTTTTTT. It codes for CASKWGLAGGTGELFF. The rearrangement links TRBV2 to TRBJ2-2; TRBD2 matches 12 bases. Trimming cost V 7 bases and J 4 bases; bases outside gene matches: 7. The CDR3 is 16 amino acids. The germline gives CDR1 SNHLY, CDR2 FYNNEI.

The chain joins TRBV9 to TRBJ1-1; maybe TRBD1 (6 bases). Trimming stripped 1 base from V and 1 base from J, with 11 bases between. The V gene's germline CDR1 is SGDLS and CDR2 YYNGEE. CDR3 length equals 15 residues. This CDR3 reads CASSVSGHPNTEAFF. CDR3 sequence (DNA): TGTGCCAGCAGCGTATCGGGACACCCGAACACTGAAGCTTTCTTT.